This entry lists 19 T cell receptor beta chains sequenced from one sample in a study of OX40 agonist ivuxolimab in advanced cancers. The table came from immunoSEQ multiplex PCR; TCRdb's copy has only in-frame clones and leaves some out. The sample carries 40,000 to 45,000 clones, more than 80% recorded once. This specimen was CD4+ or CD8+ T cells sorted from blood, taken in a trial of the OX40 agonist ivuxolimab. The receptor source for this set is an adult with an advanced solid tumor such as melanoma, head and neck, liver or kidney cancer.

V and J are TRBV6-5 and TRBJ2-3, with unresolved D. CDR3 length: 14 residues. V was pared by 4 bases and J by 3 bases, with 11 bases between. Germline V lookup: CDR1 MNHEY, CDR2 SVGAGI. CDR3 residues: CASSFGVKTDTQYF. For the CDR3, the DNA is TGTGCCAGCAGTTTTGGGGTCAAGACAGATACGCAGTATTTT.

The chain's CDR3 is CASSTRRQVIGNTIYF. In DNA, the CDR3 is TGTGCCAGCAGCACGCGGCGGCAGGTGATTGGAAACACCATATATTTT. The J gene is TRBJ1-3, the V gene TRBV7-6; D remains ambiguous. This CDR3 spans 16 amino acids. V was pared by 5 bases and J by 3 bases, with 17 bases between. The germline V gene has CDR1 SGHVS and CDR2 FNYEAQ.

CDR3 sequence (DNA): TGCGCCAGCAGTTCTGGGAGGACTAATGAAAAACTGTTTTTT. Translation: CASSSGRTNEKLFF. The chain joins TRBV5-1 to TRBJ1-4, with D unresolved. The germline gives CDR1 SGHRS, CDR2 YFSETQ. Trimming shortened V by 5 bases and J by 2 bases, and 10 bases separated the two germline ends. The CDR3 covers 14 residues.

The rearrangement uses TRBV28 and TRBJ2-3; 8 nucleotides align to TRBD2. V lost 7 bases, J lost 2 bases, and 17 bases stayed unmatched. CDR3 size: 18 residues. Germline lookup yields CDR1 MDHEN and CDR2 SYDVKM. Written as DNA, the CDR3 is TGTGCCAGCACCATGGCCGGGAGGGCTATGGGGGTCACAGATACGCAGTATTTT. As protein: CASTMAGRAMGVTDTQYF.

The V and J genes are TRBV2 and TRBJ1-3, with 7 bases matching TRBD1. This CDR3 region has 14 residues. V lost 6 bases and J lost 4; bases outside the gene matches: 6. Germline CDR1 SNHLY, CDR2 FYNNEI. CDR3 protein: CASSLDRVGNTIYF. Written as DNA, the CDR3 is TGTGCCAGCAGCCTAGACAGGGTGGGAAACACCATATATTTT. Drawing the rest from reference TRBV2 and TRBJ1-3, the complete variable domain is EPEVTQTPSHQVTQMGQEVILRCVPISNHLYFYWYRQILGQKVEFLVSFYNNEISEKSEIFDDQFSVERPDGSNFTLKIRSTKLEDSAMYFCASSLDRVGNTIYFGEGSWLTVV.

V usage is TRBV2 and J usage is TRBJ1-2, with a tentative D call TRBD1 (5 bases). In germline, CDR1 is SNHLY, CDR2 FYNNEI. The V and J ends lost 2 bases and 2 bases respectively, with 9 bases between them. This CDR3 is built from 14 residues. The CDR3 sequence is CASSEWGVNYGYTF. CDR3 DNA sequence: TGTGCCAGCAGTGAATGGGGGGTGAACTATGGCTACACCTTC.

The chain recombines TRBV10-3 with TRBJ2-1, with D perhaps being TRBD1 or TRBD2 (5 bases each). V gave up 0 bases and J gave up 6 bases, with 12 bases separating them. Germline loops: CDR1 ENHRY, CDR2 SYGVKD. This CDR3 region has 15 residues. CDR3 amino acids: CAISESRGTGNEQFF. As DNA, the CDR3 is TGTGCCATCAGTGAGTCGCGAGGGACGGGCAATGAGCAGTTCTTC.

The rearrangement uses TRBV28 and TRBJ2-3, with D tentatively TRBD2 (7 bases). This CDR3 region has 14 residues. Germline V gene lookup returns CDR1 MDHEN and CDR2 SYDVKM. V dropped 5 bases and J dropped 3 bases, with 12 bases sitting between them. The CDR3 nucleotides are TGTGCCAGCAGTCCTAGGGGGGGAACAGATACGCAGTATTTT. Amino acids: CASSPRGGTDTQYF.

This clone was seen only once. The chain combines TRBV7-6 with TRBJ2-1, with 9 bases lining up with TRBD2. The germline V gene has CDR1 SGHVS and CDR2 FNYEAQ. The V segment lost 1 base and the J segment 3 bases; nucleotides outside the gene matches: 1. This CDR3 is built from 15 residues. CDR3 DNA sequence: TGTGCCAGCAGCTTAGTAGCGGGAGACTACAATGAGCAGTTCTTC. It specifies CASSLVAGDYNEQFF.

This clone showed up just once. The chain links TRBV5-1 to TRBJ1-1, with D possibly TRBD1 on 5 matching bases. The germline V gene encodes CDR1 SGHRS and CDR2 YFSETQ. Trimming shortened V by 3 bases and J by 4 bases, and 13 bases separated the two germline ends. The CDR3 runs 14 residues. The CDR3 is CASSWGERGTEAFF. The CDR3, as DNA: TGCGCCAGCAGCTGGGGGGAGAGAGGCACTGAAGCTTTCTTT.

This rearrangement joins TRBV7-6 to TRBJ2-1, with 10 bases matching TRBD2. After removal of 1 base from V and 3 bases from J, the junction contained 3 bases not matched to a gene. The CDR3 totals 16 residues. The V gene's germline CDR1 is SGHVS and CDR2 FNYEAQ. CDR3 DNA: TGTGCCAGCAGCTTAGAACTAGCGGGGAACTACAATGAGCAGTTCTTC. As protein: CASSLELAGNYNEQFF. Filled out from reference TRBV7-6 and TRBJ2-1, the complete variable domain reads GAGVSQSPRYKVTKRGQDVALRCDPISGHVSLYWYRQALGQGPEFLTYFNYEAQQDKSGLPNDRFSAERPEGSISTLTIQRTEQRDSAMYRCASSLELAGNYNEQFFGPGTRLTVL.

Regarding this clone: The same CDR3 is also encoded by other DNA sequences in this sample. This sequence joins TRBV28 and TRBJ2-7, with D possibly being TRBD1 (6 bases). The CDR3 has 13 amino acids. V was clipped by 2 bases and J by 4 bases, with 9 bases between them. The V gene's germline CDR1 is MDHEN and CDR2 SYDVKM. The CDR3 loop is CASSLGGSYEQYF. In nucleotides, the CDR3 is TGTGCCAGCAGTTTAGGGGGCAGTTACGAGCAGTACTTC.

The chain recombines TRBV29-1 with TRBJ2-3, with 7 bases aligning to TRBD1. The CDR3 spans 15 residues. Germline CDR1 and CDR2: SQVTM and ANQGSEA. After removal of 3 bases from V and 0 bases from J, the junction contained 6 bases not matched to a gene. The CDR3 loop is CSVDPTGASTDTQYF. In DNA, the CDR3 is TGCAGCGTTGACCCTACAGGGGCGAGCACAGATACGCAGTATTTT.

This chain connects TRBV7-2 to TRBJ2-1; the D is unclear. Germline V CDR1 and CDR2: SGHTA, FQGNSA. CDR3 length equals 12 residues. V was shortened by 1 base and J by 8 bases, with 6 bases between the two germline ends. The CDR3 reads CASSLGWYEQFF. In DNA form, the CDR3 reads TGTGCCAGCAGCTTAGGGTGGTATGAGCAGTTCTTC.

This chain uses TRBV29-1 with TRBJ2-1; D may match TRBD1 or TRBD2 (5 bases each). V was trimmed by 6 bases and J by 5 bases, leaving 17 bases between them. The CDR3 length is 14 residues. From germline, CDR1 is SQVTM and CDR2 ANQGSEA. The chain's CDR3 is CSVAAIGANNEQFF. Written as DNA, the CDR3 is TGCAGCGTCGCCGCTATCGGGGCGAACAATGAGCAGTTCTTC.

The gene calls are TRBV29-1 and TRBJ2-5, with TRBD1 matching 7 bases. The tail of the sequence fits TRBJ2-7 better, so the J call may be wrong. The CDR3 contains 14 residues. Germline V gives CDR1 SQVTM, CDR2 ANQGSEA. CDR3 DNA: TGCAGCGTTAAAACAGGGGTACTCTCCTACGAGCAGTACTTC. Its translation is CSVKTGVLSYEQYF.

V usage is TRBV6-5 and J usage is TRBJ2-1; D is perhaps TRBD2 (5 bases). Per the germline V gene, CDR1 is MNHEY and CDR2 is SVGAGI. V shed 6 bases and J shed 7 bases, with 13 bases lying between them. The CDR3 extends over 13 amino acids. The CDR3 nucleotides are TGTGCCAGCAGCCCAGGACCGGGGAATGAGCAGTTCTTC. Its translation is CASSPGPGNEQFF.

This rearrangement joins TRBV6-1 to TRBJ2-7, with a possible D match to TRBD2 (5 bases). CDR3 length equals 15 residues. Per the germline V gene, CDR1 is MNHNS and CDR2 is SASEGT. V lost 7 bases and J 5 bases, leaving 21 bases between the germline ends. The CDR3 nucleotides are TGTGCCAGCATTGGTCATCCGGGATGGGAGAACGAGCAGTACTTC. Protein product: CASIGHPGWENEQYF.

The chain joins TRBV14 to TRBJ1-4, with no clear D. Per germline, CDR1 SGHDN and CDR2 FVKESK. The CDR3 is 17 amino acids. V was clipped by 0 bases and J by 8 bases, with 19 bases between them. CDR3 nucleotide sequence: TGTGCCAGCAGCCAAGATCATTTAGGAATGAGGAGAGAAAAACTGTTTTTT. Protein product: CASSQDHLGMRREKLFF.